Listed below are T cell receptor beta chains from one sample, sequenced in a study of T cells after somatic rescue of genetic block. Sequenced by immunoSEQ multiplex PCR; TCRdb stores in-frame clones only, minus some. This sample has about 120,000 clones, with 85% to 95% found just once. The sequencing sample was made of peripheral blood mononuclear cells (PBMCs). Receptors originate from a woman aged 18-35 years. Both conserved end residues are part of each CDR3. A D gene is named only where the DNA matches it firmly. Clone size appears in some rows only: once, few, many, or a class for an expanded clone.

clone_size	v_call	d_call	j_call	cdr3_aa	cdr3_nt
-	TRBV19	-	TRBJ1-5	CASSSQGILQPQHF	TGTGCCAGTAGTAGTCAGGGTATCCTTCAGCCCCAGCATTTT
-	TRBV4-2	TRBD1	TRBJ1-2	CASSQGQGAWDGYTF	TGTGCCAGCAGCCAAGGTCAGGGGGCTTGGGATGGCTACACCTTC
few	TRBV29-1	-	TRBJ1-5	CSGPGLNNHPQHF	TGCAGCGGTCCCGGCCTAAACAATCATCCCCAGCATTTT
-	TRBV1	-	TRBJ2-1	CTSSQEGRRNNEQFF	TGCACCAGCAGCCAAGAGGGTCGGAGAAACAATGAGCAGTTCTTC
-	TRBV6-1	-	TRBJ1-2	CASRHPTNYGYTF	TGTGCCAGCAGGCACCCAACTAACTATGGCTACACCTTC
-	TRBV7-8	-	TRBJ2-3	CASSLEGADTQYF	TGTGCCAGCAGCTTAGAAGGTGCAGATACGCAGTATTTT
-	TRBV6-4	-	TRBJ2-2	CASSEGVETGELFF	TGTGCCAGCAGTGAGGGAGTGGAGACCGGGGAGCTGTTTTTT
-	TRBV5-1	TRBD1	TRBJ1-1	CASSQQGASAGTEAFF	TGCGCCAGCAGCCAACAGGGGGCGAGCGCAGGTACTGAAGCTTTCTTT
-	TRBV5-5	-	TRBJ1-6	CASSDGQSHNSPLHF	TGTGCCAGCAGCGACGGACAGAGCCATAATTCACCCCTCCACTTT
once	TRBV6-1	-	TRBJ1-2	CASSEDVYGYTF	TGTGCCAGCAGTGAAGATGTCTATGGCTACACCTTC
-	TRBV27	-	TRBJ1-1	CASNKGGTEAFF	TGTGCCAGCAATAAAGGGGGCACTGAAGCTTTCTTT
-	TRBV7-9	TRBD1	TRBJ2-7	CASSLALRDRGYEQYF	TGTGCCAGCAGCCTGGCCCTCCGGGACAGGGGCTACGAGCAGTACTTC
-	TRBV19	-	TRBJ2-5	CASSIGTSLAQETQYF	TGTGCCAGTAGTATAGGTACTAGTTTGGCCCAAGAGACCCAGTACTTC
-	TRBV18	-	TRBJ1-2	CASSPSATGPQAEYGYTF	TGTGCCAGCTCACCTTCCGCTACAGGGCCCCAGGCCGAATACGGCTACACCTTC
-	TRBV15	-	TRBJ1-2	CATSRGGTDGSGYTF	TGTGCCACCAGCAGAGGGGGGACCGATGGTTCGGGCTACACCTTC
few	TRBV6-4	-	TRBJ2-3	CASSDGGPTDTQYF	TGTGCCAGCAGTGACGGGGGGCCCACAGATACGCAGTATTTT
-	TRBV19	TRBD1	TRBJ2-2	CASSTGGWDTGELFF	TGTGCCAGTAGTACAGGGGGCTGGGACACCGGGGAGCTGTTTTTT
-	TRBV21-1	-	TRBJ2-2	CASSPTGVDTGELFF	TGTGCCAGCAGTCCCACGGGGGTGGACACCGGGGAGCTGTTTTTT
-	TRBV19	-	TRBJ1-2	CASSRRALAYGYTF	TGTGCCAGTAGTCGCCGGGCCCTGGCCTATGGCTACACCTTC
-	TRBV27	-	TRBJ1-2	CASSQDGPGGYTF	TGTGCCAGCAGTCAAGACGGCCCGGGGGGCTACACCTTC
-	TRBV5-6	TRBD1	TRBJ1-3	CASSSLRQGANTIYF	TGTGCCAGCAGCTCCCTACGACAGGGGGCGAACACCATATATTTT
-	TRBV6-5	TRBD2	TRBJ2-3	CASRIAGGTDTQYF	TGTGCCAGCAGGATAGCGGGGGGCACAGATACGCAGTATTTT
-	TRBV27	-	TRBJ1-5	CASSSTWERQPQHF	TGTGCCAGCAGCTCCACGTGGGAACGACAGCCCCAGCATTTT
-	TRBV23-1	TRBD1	TRBJ2-2	CASSGQGAAWELFF	TGCGCCAGCAGTGGACAGGGGGCCGCCTGGGAGCTGTTTTTT